One and the same sample provided the 14 T cell receptor beta chains below, sequenced in a study of T-cell memory formation after mild COVID-19. TCRdb redid the calling of the 5' RACE reads with MiXCR, one entry per CDR3 protein. The data show about 310,000 distinct CDR3 sequences, 15% to 20% seen once. The specimen was PBMCs or a T cell subset sorted from them (not recorded which). The receptors originated from a man aged 18 to 35 who had mild COVID-19 (a few samples of this study predate the infection). Cell type and time point are not known.

V is TRBV7-3 and J is TRBJ1-2, with D tentatively TRBD1 (5 bases). Germline V lookup: CDR1 SGHTA, CDR2 FQGTGA. This CDR3 has 14 amino acids. V lost 1 base and J lost 8, with 14 bases in between. CDR3 sequence: CASSLNSGRDGYTF. The CDR3 bases are TGTGCCAGCAGCTTAAACAGTGGCAGGGACGGCTACACCTTC. Based on the CDR3 plus reference TRBV7-3 and TRBJ1-2, the full variable domain is GAGVSQTPSNKVTEKGKYVELRCDPISGHTALYWYRQSLGQGPEFLIYFQGTGAADDSGLPNDRFFAVRPEGSVSTLKIQRTERGDSAVYLCASSLNSGRDGYTFGSGTRLTVV.

This clonotype appeared a few times. V and J are TRBV12-3 or TRBV12-4 and TRBJ1-6, with 9 positions matching TRBD1. This CDR3 comprises 13 residues. J was trimmed by 7 bases and V by 10 bases; bases with no gene match: 5. CDR3 residues: CATNRGLNSPLHF. In nucleotides, the CDR3 is TGTGCCACCAACAGGGGGCTAAATTCACCCCTCCACTTT.

Only a few counts were recorded for this clonotype. This chain links TRBV12-3 or TRBV12-4 with TRBJ2-2, with 8 bases matching TRBD2. Trimming at V came to 11 bases and at J to 3 bases, leaving 5 bases not matched to a gene. The CDR3 sequence is 13 residues long. The CDR3 is CAFPLADTGELFF. The CDR3 bases are TGTGCCTTCCCACTAGCGGACACCGGGGAGCTGTTTTTT.

This clonotype has a handful of counts. CDR3 DNA sequence: TGTGCCAGTAGTATCATTCGAGGGGGTTACAATGAGCAGTTCTTC. Translated, it gives CASSIIRGGYNEQFF. The chain couples TRBV19 to TRBJ2-1, with D tentatively TRBD1 (6 bases). This CDR3 has 15 residues. CDR1 is LNHDA and CDR2 is SQIVND in the germline V gene (reference sequence). The ends were cut back, 3 bases at V and 4 bases at J, with 13 bases in the middle.

The chain carries TRBV5-1 and TRBJ1-6, with D hard to call. Germline CDR1 reads SGHRS; CDR2 reads YFSETQ. This CDR3 contains 14 residues. Trimming took 4 bases from V and 9 from J, leaving 14 bases between them. The CDR3 nucleotides are TGCGCCAGCAGCCACGGCGACATCTCTTCACCCCTCCACTTT. Translated, it gives CASSHGDISSPLHF.

The rearrangement uses TRBV6-5 and TRBJ1-6; D is perhaps TRBD1 (6 bases). Per germline, CDR1 MNHEY and CDR2 SVGAGI. CDR3 length equals 13 residues. V was pared by 8 bases and J by 5 bases, with 10 bases between. DNA for the CDR3: TGTGCCAGCCACACAGGGAATAATTCACCCCTCCACTTT. Protein product: CASHTGNNSPLHF.

This clonotype was seen a few times. The chain has TRBV12-3 or TRBV12-4 and TRBJ1-3; 11 bases fit TRBD1. The CDR3 has 16 amino acids. Unmatched junction bases numbered 12, after V lost 6 bases and J lost 8 bases. DNA for the CDR3: TGTGCCAGCAGCTATGCCGGGACAGGGGGACGATACACCATATATTTT. Translation gives CASSYAGTGGRYTIYF.

This clonotype showed up just a few times. J is TRBJ1-2 and V is TRBV6-5, with unresolved D. The length of the CDR3 is 11 residues. Germline V lookup: CDR1 MNHEY, CDR2 SVGAGI. V lost 7 bases to trimming and J lost 2 bases, with 5 bases between them. In nucleotides, the CDR3 is TGTGCCAGCACGGGAAACTATGGCTACACCTTC. The encoded protein is CASTGNYGYTF.

The gene calls are TRBV2 and TRBJ2-7; 8 bases agree with TRBD1. Germline values: CDR1 SNHLY, CDR2 FYNNEI. The V and J ends lost 1 base and 3 bases, in that order; junction bases with no gene match: 2. The CDR3 consists of 14 residues. CDR3 sequence: CASSEGQGNYEQYF. As DNA, the CDR3 is TGTGCCAGCAGTGAAGGACAGGGGAACTACGAGCAGTACTTC.

The chain links TRBV2 to TRBJ2-2; D perhaps matches TRBD1 (6 bases). Germline assignment: CDR1 SNHLY and CDR2 FYNNEI. V lost 6 bases to trimming and J lost 4 bases, with 18 bases between them. The length of the CDR3 is 16 residues. The CDR3: CASSDNRETRTGELFF. CDR3 in DNA: TGTGCCAGCAGCGACAACAGGGAGACGCGCACCGGGGAGCTGTTTTTT.

The CDR3 loop reads CATSRVLAGRYSPLHF. Here the CDR3 DNA reads TGTGCCACCAGCAGAGTGCTCGCTGGAAGGTATTCACCCCTCCACTTT. The chain combines TRBV15 with TRBJ1-6; D gene unclear. The ends were cut back, 1 base at V and 8 bases at J, with 15 bases in the middle. CDR3 length: 16 residues. Looked up from germline, CDR1 is LNHNV and CDR2 is YYDKDF (reference sequence).

This clonotype came up many times. The chain couples TRBV7-2 to TRBJ2-3; 8 bases are a match to TRBD2. Germline V gene sequence: CDR1 SGHTA, CDR2 FQGNSA. The trim removed 11 bases at V and 5 bases at J, leaving 9 bases unmatched. CDR3 length equals 13 residues. CDR3: CAGTGGQGDTQYF. The CDR3 nucleotides are TGTGCCGGGACGGGGGGGCAGGGAGATACGCAGTATTTT.

V and J are TRBV6-5 and TRBJ2-1; 7 bases agree with TRBD1. Per germline, CDR1 MNHEY and CDR2 SVGAGI. This CDR3 is 13 amino acids long. J gave up 10 bases and V 4 bases, and 7 bases lay outside the gene matches. The CDR3: CASSSTGKREQFF. CDR3 bases: TGTGCCAGCAGTTCGACAGGGAAAAGGGAGCAGTTCTTC.

A few counts support this clonotype. DNA for the CDR3: TGTGCCAGCAGTTTAATCCCAAACGGGGCCAACGTCCTGACTTTC. This encodes CASSLIPNGANVLTF. The chain carries TRBV27 and TRBJ2-6; no clear D. Looked up from germline, CDR1 is MNHEY and CDR2 is SMNVEV (reference sequence). The CDR3 length is 15 residues. V lost 2 bases and J lost 4, with 9 bases in between.